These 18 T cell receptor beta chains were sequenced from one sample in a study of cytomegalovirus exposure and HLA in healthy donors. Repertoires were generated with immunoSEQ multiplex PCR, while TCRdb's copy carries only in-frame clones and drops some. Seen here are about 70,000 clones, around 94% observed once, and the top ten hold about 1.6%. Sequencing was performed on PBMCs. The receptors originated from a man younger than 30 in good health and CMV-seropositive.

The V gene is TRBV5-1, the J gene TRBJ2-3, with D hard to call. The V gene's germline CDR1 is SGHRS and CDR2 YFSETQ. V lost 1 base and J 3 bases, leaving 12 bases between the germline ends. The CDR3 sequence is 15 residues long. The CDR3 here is CASSLPSPYTDTQYF. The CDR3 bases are TGCGCCAGCAGCTTGCCCTCCCCTTATACAGATACGCAGTATTTT.

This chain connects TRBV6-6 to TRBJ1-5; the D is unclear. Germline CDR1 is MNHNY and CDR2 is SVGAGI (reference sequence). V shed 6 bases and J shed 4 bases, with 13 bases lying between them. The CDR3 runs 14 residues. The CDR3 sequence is CASSRREQNQPQHF. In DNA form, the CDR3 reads TGTGCCAGCAGCCGACGGGAGCAGAATCAGCCCCAGCATTTT.

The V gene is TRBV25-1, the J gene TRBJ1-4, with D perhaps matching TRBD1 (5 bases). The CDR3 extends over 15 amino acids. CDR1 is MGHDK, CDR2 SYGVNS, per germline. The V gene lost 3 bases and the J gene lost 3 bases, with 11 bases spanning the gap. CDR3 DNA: TGTGCCAGCAGTGACCCCAGGGTAGCTAATGAAAAACTGTTTTTT. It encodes CASSDPRVANEKLFF.

The DNA of the CDR3 is TGTGCCAGCAGCACCTCGGGACAGGGTTTGTACGAGCAGTACTTC. Its translation: CASSTSGQGLYEQYF. V gene TRBV11-1 combines with J gene TRBJ2-7; 9 bases align to TRBD1. After removal of 5 bases from V and 4 bases from J, the junction contained 9 bases not matched to a gene. The CDR3 is 15 residues long. Germline CDR1 and CDR2: SGHAT and FQDESV (reference sequence).

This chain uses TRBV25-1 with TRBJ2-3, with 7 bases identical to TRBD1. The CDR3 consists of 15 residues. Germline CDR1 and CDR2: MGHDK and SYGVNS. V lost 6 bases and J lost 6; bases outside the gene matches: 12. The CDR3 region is CASRSPDRAGDTQYF. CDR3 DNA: TGTGCCAGCAGGTCTCCCGACAGGGCAGGTGATACGCAGTATTTT.

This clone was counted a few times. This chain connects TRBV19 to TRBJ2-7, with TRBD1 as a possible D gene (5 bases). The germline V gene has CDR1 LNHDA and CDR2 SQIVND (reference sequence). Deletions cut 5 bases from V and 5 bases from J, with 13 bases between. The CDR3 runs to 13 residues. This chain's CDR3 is CASSWKGPNEQYF. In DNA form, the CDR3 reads TGTGCCAGTAGTTGGAAGGGGCCCAACGAGCAGTACTTC.

This CDR3 reads CASSRQETQYF. Written as DNA, the CDR3 is TGCGCCAGCAGCCGCCAAGAGACCCAGTACTTC. This chain links TRBV5-1 with TRBJ2-5; D uncertain. The germline V gene encodes CDR1 SGHRS and CDR2 YFSETQ. There are 11 residues in the CDR3. V shed 4 bases and J shed 1 base, with 2 bases lying between them.

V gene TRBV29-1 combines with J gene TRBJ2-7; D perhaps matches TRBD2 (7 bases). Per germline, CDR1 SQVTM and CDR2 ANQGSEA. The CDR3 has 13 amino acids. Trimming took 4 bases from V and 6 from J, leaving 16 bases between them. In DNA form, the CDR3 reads TGCAGCGTTGTAGGGGGGGACGAAAGCGAGCAGTACTTC. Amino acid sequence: CSVVGGDESEQYF.

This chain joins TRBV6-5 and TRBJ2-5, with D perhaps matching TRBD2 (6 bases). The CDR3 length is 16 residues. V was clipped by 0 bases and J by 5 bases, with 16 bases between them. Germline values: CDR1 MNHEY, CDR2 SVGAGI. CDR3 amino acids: CASSYSDGSGGETQYF. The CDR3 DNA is TGTGCCAGCAGTTACTCTGACGGGAGTGGAGGGGAGACCCAGTACTTC.

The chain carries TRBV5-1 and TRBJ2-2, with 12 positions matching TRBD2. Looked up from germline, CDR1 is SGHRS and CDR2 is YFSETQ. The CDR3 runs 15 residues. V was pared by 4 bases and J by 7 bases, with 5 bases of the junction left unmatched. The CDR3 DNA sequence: TGCGCCAGCAGCGAAGGACTAGCGGGGTACGGGGAGCTGTTTTTT. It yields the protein CASSEGLAGYGELFF.

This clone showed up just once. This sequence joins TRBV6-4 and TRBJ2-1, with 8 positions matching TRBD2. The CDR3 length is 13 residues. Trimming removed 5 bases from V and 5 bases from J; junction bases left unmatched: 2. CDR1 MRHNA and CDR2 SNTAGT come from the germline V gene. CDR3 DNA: TGTGCCAGCAGTAGCGGGAGCAACAATGAGCAGTTCTTC. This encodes CASSSGSNNEQFF.

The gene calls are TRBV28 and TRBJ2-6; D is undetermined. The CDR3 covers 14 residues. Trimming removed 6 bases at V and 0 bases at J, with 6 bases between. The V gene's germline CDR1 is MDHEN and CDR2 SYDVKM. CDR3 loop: CASRAPSGANVLTF. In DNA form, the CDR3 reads TGTGCCAGCAGGGCCCCCTCTGGGGCCAACGTCCTGACTTTC.

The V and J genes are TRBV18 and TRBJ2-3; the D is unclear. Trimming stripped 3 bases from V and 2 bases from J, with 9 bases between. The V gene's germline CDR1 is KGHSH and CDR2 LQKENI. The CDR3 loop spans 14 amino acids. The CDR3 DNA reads TGTGCCAGCTCACCCGAACTAACCACAGATACGCAGTATTTT. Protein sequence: CASSPELTTDTQYF.

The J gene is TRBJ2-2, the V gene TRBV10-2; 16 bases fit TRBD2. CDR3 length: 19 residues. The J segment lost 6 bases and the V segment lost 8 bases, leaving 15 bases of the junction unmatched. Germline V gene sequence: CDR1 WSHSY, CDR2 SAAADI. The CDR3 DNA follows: TGCGCCAGCTCGGCTCCCGGGACTAGCGGGAGGGCCGTATCCGGGGAGCTGTTTTTT. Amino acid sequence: CASSAPGTSGRAVSGELFF.

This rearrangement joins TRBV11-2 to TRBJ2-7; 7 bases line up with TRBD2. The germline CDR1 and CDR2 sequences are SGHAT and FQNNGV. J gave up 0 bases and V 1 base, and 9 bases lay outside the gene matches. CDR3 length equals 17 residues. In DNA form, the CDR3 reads TGTGCCAGCAGCTTAGTTTTTCGGGGACTAAGCTCCTACGAGCAGTACTTC. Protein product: CASSLVFRGLSSYEQYF.

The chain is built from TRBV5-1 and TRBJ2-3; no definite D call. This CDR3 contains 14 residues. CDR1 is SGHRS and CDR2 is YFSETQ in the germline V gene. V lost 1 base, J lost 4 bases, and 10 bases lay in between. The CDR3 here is CASSLTAEADTQYF. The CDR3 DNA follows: TGCGCCAGCAGCTTGACGGCAGAGGCAGATACGCAGTATTTT.

The CDR3 DNA reads as TGTGCCAGCAGTGAACTGACCCCCCGGGGCAATCAGCCCCAGCATTTT. Its translation is CASSELTPRGNQPQHF. V and J are TRBV25-1 and TRBJ1-5; D is undetermined. The CDR3 runs 16 residues. The V gene's germline CDR1 is MGHDK and CDR2 SYGVNS. The V end was cut by 2 bases, the J end by 2 bases, with 13 bases between.

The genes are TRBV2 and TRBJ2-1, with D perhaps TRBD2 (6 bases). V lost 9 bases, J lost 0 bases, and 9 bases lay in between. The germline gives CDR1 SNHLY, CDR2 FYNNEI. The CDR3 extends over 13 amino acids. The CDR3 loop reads CARSEGSYNEQFF. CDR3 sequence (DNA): TGTGCCAGATCGGAGGGCTCCTACAATGAGCAGTTCTTC.